The clone carrying this TCR beta chain was observed a few times. V lost 4 bases and J lost 2, with 12 bases in between. This CDR3 is 15 amino acids long. CDR1 and CDR2 (germline): SSHAT, FNYEAQ (reference sequence). In TCRdb, the RT-PCR reads were re-called with MiXCR into one record per CDR3 protein. The profile shows about 700,000 distinct CDR3 sequences, 14% of them singletons. The chain employs TRBV7-7 and TRBJ2-1, with D possibly matching TRBD1 (5 bases). What was sequenced was memory CD4+ T cells from blood. The receptor was derived from a female donor in good health, serving as a healthy control. CDR3 nucleotide sequence: TGTGCCAGCAGCTCTGCAGTGACAGCCTACAATGAGCAGTTCTTC. Amino acids: CASSSAVTAYNEQFF.